These T cell receptor beta chains were read from a single sample in a study of blood T cell repertoires in COVID-19. Some clones are missing from TCRdb's copy, which holds only in-frame ones; the method was immunoSEQ multiplex PCR. The profile shows about 270,000 clones, about nine tenths of them singletons. Sequencing was performed on PBMCs or T cells enriched from blood (not recorded which). These receptors were collected from a woman aged 40-49 years with acute COVID-19. Both conserved end residues are part of each CDR3.

v_gene	j_gene	CDR3aa
TRBV19	TRBJ1-2	CASSIAGEGLLGYGYTF
TRBV11-3	TRBJ2-1	CASSPSAGAGNEQFF
TRBV5-1	TRBJ1-1	CASSPEPAGTTEAFF
TRBV7-6	TRBJ2-1	CASSAQLRNEQFF
TRBV5-5	TRBJ1-2	CASSLAGRGSNYGYTF
TRBV19	TRBJ1-4	CASSKRDRGGGNEKLFF
TRBV5-4	TRBJ2-2	CASSGTGKRTGELFF
TRBV19	TRBJ1-6	CASSTINSPLHF
TRBV11-3	TRBJ1-6	CASSLYGGGSYSPLHF
TRBV2	TRBJ1-4	CASSRTWLQANEKLFF
TRBV28	TRBJ1-5	CASWGESLGNQPQHF
TRBV28	TRBJ1-5	CASSDLINQPQHF
TRBV24-1	TRBJ1-6	CATNPTDRGYNSPLHF
TRBV28	TRBJ2-3	CASGHSYSHSDTQYF
TRBV6-1	TRBJ1-6	CASSVAGQGNSPLHF
TRBV6-2/TRBV6-3	TRBJ1-2	CASSYRGVYGYTF
TRBV6-6	TRBJ1-6	CASSRTGGRATSSPLHF
TRBV6-2/TRBV6-3	TRBJ1-5	CASSRWAGSNQPQHF
TRBV5-1	TRBJ1-2	CASSPGTNYGYTF
TRBV2	TRBJ1-4	CASSAGLGKLFF
TRBV4-2	TRBJ2-1	CASSQGFERGGPYNEQFF
TRBV15	TRBJ1-5	CATSIRQGAPRANQPQHF
TRBV19	TRBJ1-3	CASSRTGAGNTIYF
TRBV5-1	TRBJ1-1	CASSLGGLAEAFF
TRBV15	TRBJ2-7	CATSRTPGGAREQYF
TRBV4-1	TRBJ2-3	CASSQRQLTGTDTQYF
TRBV10-3	TRBJ2-3	CAGGSTDTQYF